This T cell receptor beta chain came from a study of T cell responses to AZD1222 COVID-19 vaccine. The study's findings and limits: Increased Spike-specific TCR breadth and depth were observed after two AZD1222 doses. Donors in the cohort were predominantly white British and more often female, and clonal diversity was possibly underestimated. Dominant CD4 TCR responses targeted spike regions 160-218 and 743-854. In all cases, repertoires were sampled only after the peak T cell response.

In the case of this clone: What it binds is not known.

Some clones are missing from TCRdb's copy, which holds only in-frame ones; the method was immunoSEQ multiplex PCR. The top ten hold around 1% of the sample, which has 200,000 or so clones, 80% to 95% seen once. Sequenced here: peripheral blood, sampled 28 days after the second AZD1222 dose. The source of this sequence is an adult who received the AZD1222 COVID-19 vaccine.

As DNA, the CDR3 is TGCAGTGCCCCAGCCAAAAACATTCAGTACTTC. This gives the protein CSAPAKNIQYF. The chain has TRBV20-1 and TRBJ2-4; D not resolved. The V end was cut by 6 bases, the J end by 0 bases, with 3 bases between. The CDR3 contains 11 residues. Germline V gene data show CDR1 as DFQATT and CDR2 as SNEGSKA (reference sequence).